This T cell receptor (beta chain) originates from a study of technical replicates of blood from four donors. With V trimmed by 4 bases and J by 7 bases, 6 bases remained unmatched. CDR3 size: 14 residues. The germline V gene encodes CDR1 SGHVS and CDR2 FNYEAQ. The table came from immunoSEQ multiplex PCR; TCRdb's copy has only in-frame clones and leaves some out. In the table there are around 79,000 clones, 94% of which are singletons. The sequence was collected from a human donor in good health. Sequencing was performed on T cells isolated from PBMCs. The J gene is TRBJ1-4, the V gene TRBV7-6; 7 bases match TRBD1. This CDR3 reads CASSSGGTVEKLFF. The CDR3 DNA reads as TGTGCCAGCAGCTCCGGCGGGACAGTTGAAAAACTGTTTTTT.